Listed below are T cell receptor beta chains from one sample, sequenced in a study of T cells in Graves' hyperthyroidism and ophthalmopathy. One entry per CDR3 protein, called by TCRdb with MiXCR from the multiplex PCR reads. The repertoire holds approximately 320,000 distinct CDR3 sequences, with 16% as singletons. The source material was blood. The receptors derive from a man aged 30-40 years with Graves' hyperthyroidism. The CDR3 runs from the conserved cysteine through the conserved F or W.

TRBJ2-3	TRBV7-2	CASSPGLAGGADTQYF
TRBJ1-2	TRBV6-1	CASSLRQGGYGYTF
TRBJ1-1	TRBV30	CAWTGAPNPNTEAFF
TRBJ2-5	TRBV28	CASSRDRRRRETQYF
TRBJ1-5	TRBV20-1	CSAREGGGNQPQHF
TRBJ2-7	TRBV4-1	CASSPRPPPSSDEQHF
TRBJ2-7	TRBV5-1	CASSLQPQGDVTYEQYF
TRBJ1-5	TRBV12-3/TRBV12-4	CASSFFSSSNQPQHF
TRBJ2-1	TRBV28	CASRRAGIPYNEQFF
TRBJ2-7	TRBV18	CASSPRDPSLSYEQYF
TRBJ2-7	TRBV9	CASSVWLAEYEQYF
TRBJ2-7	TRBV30	CAWTMAGGEQYF
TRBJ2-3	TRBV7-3	CASSRGLAGGDTQYF
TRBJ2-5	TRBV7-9	CASSLFVGDPRGETQYF
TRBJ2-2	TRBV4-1	CASSQEGGTNTGELFF
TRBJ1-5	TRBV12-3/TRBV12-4	CASIWRQEKNQPQHF
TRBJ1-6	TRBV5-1	CASSLGQGVNSPLHF
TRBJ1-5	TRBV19	CASSIVAGRRHQPQHF
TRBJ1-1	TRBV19	CASRVQFNTEAFF
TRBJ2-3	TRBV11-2	CASRSSGATQYF
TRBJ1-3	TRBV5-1	CASSLFPGRSSGNTIYF
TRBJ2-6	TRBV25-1	CASSEFGSGANVLTF
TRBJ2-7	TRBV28	CASSGTGEQTYEQYF
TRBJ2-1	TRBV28	CASSSLEAAGVGSGEQFF
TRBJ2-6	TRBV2	CASSSGYGANVLTF
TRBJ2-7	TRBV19	CARGVGAGGIEQYF
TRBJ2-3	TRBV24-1	CATSDSGRGSSTDTQYF
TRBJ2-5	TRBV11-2	CASSFGANWEETQYF
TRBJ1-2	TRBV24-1	CATSVWGEGNYGYTF
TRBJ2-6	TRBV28	CASRPGTEGGANVLTF
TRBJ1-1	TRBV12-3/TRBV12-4	CASTLTDGVAFF
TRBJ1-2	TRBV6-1	CASSETGYYGYTF
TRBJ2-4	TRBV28	CASSLSYLIRGKGKNIQYF
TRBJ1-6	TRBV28	CASSLQLHSPLHF
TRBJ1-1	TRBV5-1	CASSLAPPMNTEAFF
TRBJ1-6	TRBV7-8	CASSLSRRQTHF
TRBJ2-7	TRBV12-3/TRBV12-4	CATRWGFGGYEQYF
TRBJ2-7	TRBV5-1	CASSATGTGFDEQYF
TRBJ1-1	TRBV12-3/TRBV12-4	CASTKTGEITEAFF
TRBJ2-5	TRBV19	CASSPLAGVGETQYF
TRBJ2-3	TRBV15	CATSSSGKGDTQYF
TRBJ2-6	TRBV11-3	CASAIRSGANVLTF
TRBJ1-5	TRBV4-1	CASSRDRFNQPQHF
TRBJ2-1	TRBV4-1	CASSQGRDRVREQFF
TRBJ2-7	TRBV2	CASSPGRDEQYF
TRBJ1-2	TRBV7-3	CASSPTLLDGYTF
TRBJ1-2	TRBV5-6	CASSALASSYTF
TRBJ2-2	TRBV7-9	CASSSERRINTGELFF
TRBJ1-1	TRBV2	CASRRTEEAFF
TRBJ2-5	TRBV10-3	CAISQPQETQYF
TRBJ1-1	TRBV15	CATSRDMSLGRAFF